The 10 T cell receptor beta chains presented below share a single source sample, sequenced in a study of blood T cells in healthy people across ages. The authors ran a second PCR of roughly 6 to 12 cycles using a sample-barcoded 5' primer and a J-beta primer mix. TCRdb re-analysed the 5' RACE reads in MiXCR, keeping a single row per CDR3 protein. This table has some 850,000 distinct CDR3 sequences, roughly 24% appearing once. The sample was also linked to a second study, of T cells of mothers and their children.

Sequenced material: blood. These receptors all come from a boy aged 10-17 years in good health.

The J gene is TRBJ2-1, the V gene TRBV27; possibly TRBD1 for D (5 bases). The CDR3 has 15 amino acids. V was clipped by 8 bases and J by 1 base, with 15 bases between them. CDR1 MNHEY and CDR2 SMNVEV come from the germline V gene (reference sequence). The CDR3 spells CASAKGVGSYNEQFF. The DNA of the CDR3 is TGTGCCAGCGCCAAAGGGGTGGGGTCCTACAATGAGCAGTTCTTC.

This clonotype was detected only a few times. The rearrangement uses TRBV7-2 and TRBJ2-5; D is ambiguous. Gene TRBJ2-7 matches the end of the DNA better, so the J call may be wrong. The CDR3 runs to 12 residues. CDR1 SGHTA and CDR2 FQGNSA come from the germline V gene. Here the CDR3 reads CASSANSYEQYF. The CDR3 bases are TGTGCCAGCAGCGCAAATAGCTACGAGCAGTACTTC.

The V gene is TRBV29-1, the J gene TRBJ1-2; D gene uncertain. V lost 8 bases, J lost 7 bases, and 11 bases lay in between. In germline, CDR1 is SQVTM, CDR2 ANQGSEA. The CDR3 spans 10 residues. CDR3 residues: CSTSTSGYTF. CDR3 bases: TGCAGCACCTCGACGAGTGGCTACACCTTC.

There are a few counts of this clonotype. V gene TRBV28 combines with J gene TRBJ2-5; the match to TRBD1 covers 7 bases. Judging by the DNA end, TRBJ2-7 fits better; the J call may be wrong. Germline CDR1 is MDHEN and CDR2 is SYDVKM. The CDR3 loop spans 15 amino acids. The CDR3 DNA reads TGTGCCAGCAGTCCCCGGACAGGTAAAAAGTACGAGCAGTACTTC. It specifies CASSPRTGKKYEQYF.

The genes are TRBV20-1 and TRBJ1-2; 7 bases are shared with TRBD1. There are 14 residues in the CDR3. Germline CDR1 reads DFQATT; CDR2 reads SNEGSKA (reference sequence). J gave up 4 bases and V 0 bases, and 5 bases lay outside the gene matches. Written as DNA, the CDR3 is TGCAGTGCTAGAGAAGGGACAGTTCCCTATGGCTACACCTTC. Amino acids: CSAREGTVPYGYTF.

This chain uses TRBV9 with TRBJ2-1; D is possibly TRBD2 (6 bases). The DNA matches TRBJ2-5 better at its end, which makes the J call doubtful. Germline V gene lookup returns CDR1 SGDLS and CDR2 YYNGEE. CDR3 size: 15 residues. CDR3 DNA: TGTGCCAGCAGCGTAGGTCCAACTCGGGGGGAGACCCAGTACTTC. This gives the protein CASSVGPTRGETQYF.

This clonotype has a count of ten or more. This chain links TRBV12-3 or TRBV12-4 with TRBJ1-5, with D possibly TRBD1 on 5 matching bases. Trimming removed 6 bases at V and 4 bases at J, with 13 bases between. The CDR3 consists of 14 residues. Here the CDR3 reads CASSLRGGNQPQHF. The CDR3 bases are TGTGCCAGCAGCTTACGTGGGGGGAATCAGCCCCAGCATTTT.

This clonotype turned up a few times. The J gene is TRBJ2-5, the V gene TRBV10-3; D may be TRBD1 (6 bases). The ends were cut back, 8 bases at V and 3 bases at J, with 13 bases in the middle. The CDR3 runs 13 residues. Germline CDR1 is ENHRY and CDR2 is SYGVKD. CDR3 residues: CAIATDRKETQYF. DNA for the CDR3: TGTGCCATCGCTACAGACAGGAAAGAGACCCAGTACTTC.

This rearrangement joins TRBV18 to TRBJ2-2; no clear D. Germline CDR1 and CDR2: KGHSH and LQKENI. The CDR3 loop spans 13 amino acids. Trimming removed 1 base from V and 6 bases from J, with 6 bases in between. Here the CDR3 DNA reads TGTGCCAGCTCACCACTGGGCCCCGGGGAGCTGTTTTTT. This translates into CASSPLGPGELFF.

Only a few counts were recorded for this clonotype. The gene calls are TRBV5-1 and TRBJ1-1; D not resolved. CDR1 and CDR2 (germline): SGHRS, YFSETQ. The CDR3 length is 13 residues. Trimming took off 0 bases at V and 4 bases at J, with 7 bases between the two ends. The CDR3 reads CASSLADRTEAFF. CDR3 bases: TGCGCCAGCAGCTTGGCAGACCGCACTGAAGCTTTCTTT.